A single sample is the source of the 31 T cell receptor beta chains below, sequenced in a study of T cell responses to AZD1222 COVID-19 vaccine. Assay used: immunoSEQ multiplex PCR; TCRdb lists only in-frame clones, some missing. Among more than 85,000 clones listed, roughly nine tenths were seen once. The material sequenced was peripheral blood, taken on day 0 of AZD1222 vaccination. These receptors all come from an adult in good health.

This clone came up once. The J gene is TRBJ1-6, the V gene TRBV9, with no clear D. The CDR3 loop spans 15 amino acids. V was cut by 0 bases and J by 5 bases, with 9 bases left in between. CDR1 and CDR2 from the germline V gene are SGDLS and YYNGEE. The CDR3 here is CASSVESLNNSPLHF. CDR3 coding DNA: TGTGCCAGCAGCGTAGAATCGCTGAATAATTCACCCCTCCACTTT.

V usage is TRBV18 and J usage is TRBJ1-5; no firm D call. Germline lookup yields CDR1 KGHSH and CDR2 LQKENI. The V end was cut by 1 base, the J end by 1 base, with 8 bases between. The CDR3 extends over 15 amino acids. CDR3 in amino acids: CASSPLGGSNQPQHF. The CDR3 coding sequence is TGTGCCAGCTCACCACTAGGCGGAAGCAATCAGCCCCAGCATTTT.

The J gene is TRBJ2-7, the V gene TRBV6-5; D unclear. V was clipped by 7 bases and J by 0 bases, with 13 bases between them. Germline lookup yields CDR1 MNHEY and CDR2 SVGAGI. The CDR3 length is 14 residues. The CDR3 coding sequence is TGTGCCAGCACCTCGCTATGGAGCTCCTACGAGCAGTACTTC. Its translation: CASTSLWSSYEQYF.

The CDR3 protein is CASRLGGLAGPSSYNEQFF. The CDR3 nucleotides are TGTGCAAGTCGCTTAGGAGGACTAGCGGGCCCGAGCTCCTACAATGAGCAGTTCTTC. The chain carries TRBV12-2 and TRBJ2-1; no check of the table's D call, TRBD2, against the DNA was made. TRBV12-2 is an annotated pseudogene. The CDR3 spans 19 residues.

The rearrangement joins TRBV5-1 to TRBJ2-5, with TRBD1 identical over 8 bases. The CDR3 loop spans 15 amino acids. V shed 0 bases, J shed 0 bases, and the junction held 1 base outside the gene matches. The V gene's germline CDR1 is SGHRS and CDR2 YFSETQ. The CDR3 loop reads CASSLGQGNQETQYF. As DNA, the CDR3 is TGCGCCAGCAGCTTGGGACAGGGGAACCAAGAGACCCAGTACTTC.

This chain links TRBV19 with TRBJ2-2; tentatively, D is TRBD2 (6 bases). Germline CDR1 and CDR2: LNHDA and SQIVND (reference sequence). This CDR3 is 14 amino acids long. V was cut by 10 bases and J by 1 base, with 13 bases left in between. CDR3 nucleotide sequence: TGTGCCACTACATGGGGAGGGAACACCGGGGAGCTGTTTTTT. It specifies CATTWGGNTGELFF.

The chain combines TRBV28 with TRBJ1-5; a weak D match, TRBD1 (5 bases). V gave up 5 bases and J gave up 0 bases, with 8 bases separating them. From germline, CDR1 is MDHEN and CDR2 SYDVKM. This CDR3 is built from 14 residues. CDR3 in amino acids: CASSETGSNQPQHF. For the CDR3, the DNA is TGTGCCAGCAGTGAAACAGGTAGCAATCAGCCCCAGCATTTT.

The chain links TRBV5-1 to TRBJ2-3, with D possibly TRBD1 on 5 matching bases. Germline lookup yields CDR1 SGHRS and CDR2 YFSETQ. The CDR3 covers 15 residues. The V end was cut by 4 bases, the J end by 1 base, with 13 bases between. This chain's CDR3 is CASSPTGLGTDTQYF. Here the CDR3 DNA reads TGCGCCAGCAGCCCAACAGGTCTAGGCACAGATACGCAGTATTTT.

The chain couples TRBV20-1 to TRBJ2-7, with a tentative D call TRBD2 (6 bases). This CDR3 has 12 amino acids. Trimming removed 3 bases at V and 3 bases at J, with 9 bases between. CDR1 is DFQATT, CDR2 SNEGSKA, per germline (reference sequence). The CDR3 nucleotides are TGCAGTGCTAGTCTGGGGGGCTACGAGCAGTACTTC. It is translated as CSASLGGYEQYF.

The gene calls are TRBV7-8 and TRBJ1-5, with a weak D call TRBD1 (5 bases). The V end lost 0 bases, the J end lost 7 bases, and 13 bases lay between the germline ends. Germline V gene sequence: CDR1 SGHVS, CDR2 FQNEAQ. The CDR3 covers 15 residues. The CDR3 sequence: CASSLAGGSGQPQHF. DNA for the CDR3: TGTGCCAGCAGCTTAGCGGGGGGTTCGGGACAGCCCCAGCATTTT.

The sample holds a few counts of this clone. Additional DNA sequences in this sample encode the identical CDR3. The chain links TRBV27 to TRBJ1-2, with 8 bases that match TRBD1. Germline-derived CDR1 and CDR2 are MNHEY and SMNVEV (reference sequence). This CDR3 comprises 13 residues. V was clipped by 6 bases and J by 4 bases; unmatched bases: 4. Here the CDR3 reads CASRLGTGYGYTF. The CDR3 coding sequence is TGTGCCAGCAGATTAGGGACAGGCTATGGCTACACCTTC.

The chain recombines TRBV2 with TRBJ1-4, with 8 bases aligning to TRBD1. V lost 6 bases and J lost 5; bases outside the gene matches: 8. Germline CDR1 and CDR2: SNHLY and FYNNEI. CDR3 length equals 15 residues. CDR3 bases: TGTGCCAGCAGAGAGCAGGGGGCCCTCAATGAAAAACTGTTTTTT. It codes for CASREQGALNEKLFF.

This clone was detected once. This chain joins TRBV6-6 and TRBJ1-3; unclear D gene. CDR3 length: 15 residues. Trimming left V 5 bases short and J 0 bases short, with 11 bases between. Looked up from germline, CDR1 is MNHNY and CDR2 is SVGAGI (reference sequence). The DNA for the CDR3 is TGTGCCAGCAGTCCAGACGGGAGCTCTGGAAACACCATATATTTT. Its translation: CASSPDGSSGNTIYF.

To note about this clone: A read error may produce the germline difference seen at one junction end. The V call is TRBV7-7, the J call TRBJ2-3; D not certain. The germline V gene has CDR1 SSHAT and CDR2 FNYEAQ (reference sequence). CDR3 length: 16 amino acids. In nucleotides, the CDR3 is TGTGCTAGCAGCTTAGGATCGGATTTCCGCACAGATACGCAGTATTTT. Translating gives CASSLGSDFRTDTQYF.

The J gene is TRBJ1-1, the V gene TRBV19; no reliable D call. The CDR3 covers 15 residues. The V end lost 7 bases, the J end lost 0 bases, and 15 bases lay between the germline ends. Germline CDR1 and CDR2: LNHDA and SQIVND (reference sequence). CDR3 in DNA: TGTGCCAGTACCCCATTGGGAAGCTTGAACACTGAAGCTTTCTTT. This gives the protein CASTPLGSLNTEAFF.

The chain couples TRBV7-8 to TRBJ1-3; D remains unclear. The CDR3 is 15 amino acids. In germline, CDR1 is SGHVS, CDR2 FQNEAQ. Deletions cut 2 bases from V and 0 bases from J, with 8 bases between. CDR3 sequence: CASSLSVVSGNTIYF. The CDR3 region has the DNA TGTGCCAGCAGCTTATCGGTAGTCTCTGGAAACACCATATATTTT.

The chain joins TRBV28 to TRBJ1-1; D uncertain. The CDR3 extends over 13 amino acids. CDR1 and CDR2 from the germline V gene are MDHEN and SYDVKM. V lost 8 bases and J lost 6, with 16 bases in between. CDR3: CASGLAQPPEAFF. The CDR3 coding sequence is TGTGCCAGCGGTCTGGCCCAGCCACCTGAAGCTTTCTTT.

The chain is built from TRBV7-9 and TRBJ2-5; 7 bases map to TRBD1. Germline V CDR1 and CDR2: SEHNR, FQNEAQ (reference sequence). With V trimmed by 4 bases and J by 5 bases, 13 bases remained unmatched. This CDR3 is 16 amino acids long. CDR3 region: CASSSRQGWSGETQYF. Written as DNA, the CDR3 is TGTGCCAGCAGCTCCCGACAGGGTTGGAGTGGGGAGACCCAGTACTTC.

J is TRBJ1-1 and V is TRBV6-5, with 7 bases lining up with TRBD1. CDR1 and CDR2 (germline): MNHEY, SVGAGI. This CDR3 spans 14 amino acids. J lost 4 bases, V lost 6 bases, and 8 bases had no gene match. CDR3: CASRQGVGRTEAFF. DNA for the CDR3: TGTGCCAGCAGGCAGGGGGTTGGTCGCACTGAAGCTTTCTTT.

The chain recombines TRBV28 with TRBJ1-5; 7 bases agree with TRBD1. V shed 8 bases, J shed 5 bases, and the junction held 3 bases outside the gene matches. This CDR3 region has 12 residues. Germline assignment: CDR1 MDHEN and CDR2 SYDVKM. The CDR3 spells CASVRGHQPQHF. The CDR3 DNA reads TGTGCCAGCGTAAGGGGGCATCAGCCCCAGCATTTT.

This clone was seen a few times. This sequence joins TRBV5-1 and TRBJ1-1, with 7 positions matching TRBD1. CDR1 and CDR2 from the germline V gene are SGHRS and YFSETQ. The CDR3 has 15 residues. V trimming: 4 bases; J trimming: 1 base; junction bases outside the gene matches: 7. CDR3 sequence reads: CASSPRRGENTEAFF. The CDR3 coding sequence is TGCGCCAGCAGCCCACGCAGGGGGGAGAACACTGAAGCTTTCTTT. Complete variable domain (other parts from reference TRBV5-1 and TRBJ1-1): KAGVTQTPRYLIKTRGQQVTLSCSPISGHRSVSWYQQTPGQGLQFLFEYFSETQRNKGNFPGRFSGRQFSNSRSEMNVSTLELGDSALYLCASSPRRGENTEAFFGQGTRLTVV.

The rearrangement links TRBV28 to TRBJ1-5; no clear D. V lost 5 bases to trimming and J lost 3 bases, with 2 bases between them. The CDR3 is 11 amino acids. In germline, CDR1 is MDHEN, CDR2 SYDVKM. CDR3 amino acids: CASSTNQPQHF. The DNA for the CDR3 is TGTGCCAGCAGTACCAATCAGCCCCAGCATTTT.

V and J are TRBV25-1 and TRBJ2-2; tentatively, D is TRBD1 (6 bases). The CDR3 is made up of 14 amino acids. The V and J ends lost 3 bases and 4 bases respectively, with 9 bases between them. The germline CDR1 and CDR2 sequences are MGHDK and SYGVNS. CDR3 bases: TGTGCCAGCAGTGAGACAGGAAGCACCGGGGAGCTGTTTTTT. The encoded protein is CASSETGSTGELFF.

The chain uses TRBV28 and TRBJ1-2; D uncertain. Germline CDR1 is MDHEN and CDR2 is SYDVKM. Between the trimmed V and J ends, which lost 4 bases and 0 bases, there was a span of 12 bases. The CDR3 extends over 15 amino acids. The CDR3 loop is CASSWGRRPNYGYTF. The CDR3 region has the DNA TGTGCCAGCAGTTGGGGTCGCAGACCTAACTATGGCTACACCTTC.

This clone has more than one count but fewer than ten. The rearrangement uses TRBV7-9 and TRBJ1-3; 9 bases fit TRBD1. The CDR3 spans 14 residues. Trimming cost V 5 bases and J 8 bases; bases outside gene matches: 7. Germline V lookup: CDR1 SEHNR, CDR2 FQNEAQ (reference sequence). The CDR3 bases are TGTGCCAGCAGCCCAGGGGACAGGGTAGACACCATATATTTT. This translates into CASSPGDRVDTIYF.

This chain connects TRBV28 to TRBJ1-1, with D tentatively TRBD1 (5 bases). Germline V gene lookup returns CDR1 MDHEN and CDR2 SYDVKM. V was pared by 6 bases and J by 1 base, with 15 bases between. The CDR3 is 15 amino acids. The CDR3 loop reads CASRPAGTGNTEAFF. The CDR3 nucleotides are TGTGCCAGCAGACCCGCCGGGACGGGGAACACTGAAGCTTTCTTT.

The chain joins TRBV5-4 to TRBJ2-1; TRBD1 might be the D (6 bases). CDR3 length: 16 amino acids. Trimming took off 2 bases at V and 0 bases at J, with 12 bases between the two ends. Germline CDR1 SGHNT, CDR2 YYREEE (reference sequence). The CDR3 loop reads CASSLGQRSSYNEQFF. The DNA for the CDR3 is TGTGCCAGCAGCTTAGGACAGCGGAGCTCCTACAATGAGCAGTTCTTC.

The CDR3 is CASSFQGGGQPQHF. The CDR3 coding sequence is TGTGCCAGCAGCTTCCAAGGGGGAGGTCAGCCCCAGCATTTT. This chain joins TRBV7-9 and TRBJ1-5; D is possibly TRBD1 (6 bases). The CDR3 runs to 14 residues. V was trimmed by 3 bases and J by 6 bases, leaving 12 bases between them. Germline CDR1 SEHNR, CDR2 FQNEAQ (reference sequence).

Only a few counts were recorded for this clone. The rearrangement joins TRBV18 to TRBJ2-3; 7 bases are shared with TRBD1. Trimming took 0 bases from V and 2 from J; bases not matched to a gene: 8. This CDR3 comprises 17 residues. Per the germline V gene, CDR1 is KGHSH and CDR2 is LQKENI. The CDR3, as DNA: TGTGCCAGCTCACCACCGCCGACAGGGCCAATCACAGATACGCAGTATTTT. Its protein is CASSPPPTGPITDTQYF.

V gene TRBV7-2 combines with J gene TRBJ2-7, with unresolved D. There are 13 residues in the CDR3. The V and J ends lost 4 bases and 4 bases respectively, with 11 bases between them. Germline V gene data show CDR1 as SGHTA and CDR2 as FQGNSA. The CDR3 bases are TGTGCCAGCAGCTCGTATACAAGTTACGAGCAGTACTTC. Its translation: CASSSYTSYEQYF.

The V call is TRBV6-5, the J call TRBJ2-1; D remains unclear. CDR3 length equals 14 residues. Germline V gene lookup returns CDR1 MNHEY and CDR2 SVGAGI. Trimming pared 5 bases from V and 10 bases from J, leaving 18 bases between. CDR3 amino acids: CASSPPDWSGEQFF. In DNA form, the CDR3 reads TGTGCCAGCAGTCCACCTGACTGGTCCGGGGAGCAGTTCTTC.